This T cell receptor beta chain comes out of a study of shared clonotypes between healthy human individuals. The method was immunoSEQ multiplex PCR; TCRdb's version includes in-frame clones alone and lacks a portion of them. Here the sample spans 2 million to 2.5 million clones, approximately 95% being singletons. Study-wide findings and caveats: Donors were few, which limited the genetic and exposure-history diversity represented.

Concerning this clone itself: What it binds is not known.

This clonotype originated in a young man in good health. Some clones in this sample may be carry-over from other donors' samples. The sequencing input was naive CD4+ T cells from PBMCs. The subset is: CD45RA+ positively selected.

DNA for the CDR3: TGTGCCAGCAGTCACCAGGGACAGGGTGTAAACGAGCAGTACTTC. Translated, it gives CASSHQGQGVNEQYF. V and J are TRBV6-5 and TRBJ2-7; the match to TRBD1 covers 9 bases. CDR1 is MNHEY, CDR2 SVGAGI, per germline. CDR3 length: 15 amino acids. The V segment lost 5 bases and the J segment 5 bases; nucleotides outside the gene matches: 10.